The sample holds many counts of the clone carrying this T cell receptor beta chain. Its specificity is unknown. The data belong to a study of early T cells in non-severe SARS-CoV-2 infection. Whole-study context: Sequenced material consisted of bulk RNA (from unsorted whole blood), and chains were unpaired. Notes on the study in general: Private and CD4 specificities were missed by VDJdb matching, skewed to anti-spike CD8.

Researchers attached unique molecular identifiers to individual cDNA molecules. From the 5' RACE reads, TCRdb called clonotypes with MiXCR, one entry per CDR3 protein. Seen here are 66,000 or so distinct CDR3 sequences, about a tenth observed once, and the top ten hold 1.7%. The CDR3 extends over 16 amino acids. The germline CDR1 and CDR2 sequences are SEHNR and FQNEAQ (reference sequence). Trimming cost V 5 bases and J 6 bases, with 21 bases left between them. The sequence was obtained from an adult who was a healthcare worker with PCR-confirmed SARS-CoV-2 infection or an uninfected control (not recorded which). This chain connects TRBV7-9 to TRBJ2-3, with D perhaps matching TRBD1 (6 bases). The sequencing input was whole blood. The CDR3 sequence is CASSTSGQIVADTQYF. CDR3 nucleotides: TGTGCCAGCAGCACGAGCGGACAGATAGTAGCGGATACGCAGTATTTT.